Following are 8 T cell receptor beta chains from one sample sequenced in a study of immune evolution from preneoplasia to lung adenocarcinoma. Only in-frame clones appear in the TCRdb table, and some are missing; sequencing was by immunoSEQ multiplex PCR. Among thousands of clones listed, under 80% were seen once. The material sequenced was FFPE minimally invasive lung adenocarcinoma tissue. The receptors stem from a person aged 50-75 years with lung adenocarcinoma.

The gene calls are TRBV6-4 and TRBJ2-1; maybe TRBD1 (6 bases). CDR1 and CDR2 from the germline V gene are MRHNA and SNTAGT. Between the trimmed V and J ends, which lost 1 base and 6 bases, there was a span of 19 bases. CDR3 length: 17 amino acids. The DNA of the CDR3 is TGTGCCAGCAGTGACTGTTGGGACAACCCTCGAACCAATGAGCAGTTCTTC. Encoded protein: CASSDCWDNPRTNEQFF.

J is TRBJ1-2 and V is TRBV6-6, with a tentative D call TRBD1 (5 bases). Germline V gene lookup returns CDR1 MNHNY and CDR2 SVGAGI (reference sequence). V was pared by 8 bases and J by 8 bases, with 12 bases between. This CDR3 comprises 11 residues. CDR3 amino acids: CASGASGGYTF. In nucleotides, the CDR3 is TGTGCCAGCGGGGCCTCGGGGGGCTACACCTTC.

The chain is built from TRBV28 and TRBJ2-7; D tentatively fits TRBD1 or TRBD2 (6 bases each). Germline V CDR1 and CDR2: MDHEN, SYDVKM. Trimming removed 6 bases from V and 0 bases from J, with 15 bases in between. The CDR3 is 15 residues long. The CDR3: CASSFRGLSSYEQYF. CDR3 sequence (DNA): TGTGCCAGCAGCTTCCGGGGGCTAAGCTCCTACGAGCAGTACTTC.

The gene calls are TRBV19 and TRBJ2-1; TRBD2 aligns across 7 bases. This CDR3 region has 16 residues. Germline values: CDR1 LNHDA, CDR2 SQIVND (reference sequence). Germline trimming cut 6 bases from V and 4 bases from J; bases unmatched to any gene: 12. CDR3 nucleotide sequence: TGTGCCAGTAGGCCCGGCGCGGGAGTATCATACAATGAGCAGTTCTTC. Its translation is CASRPGAGVSYNEQFF.

The gene calls are TRBV18 and TRBJ2-2; unclear D gene. The CDR3 has 12 amino acids. Germline-derived CDR1 and CDR2 are KGHSH and LQKENI. Trimming pared 2 bases from V and 7 bases from J, leaving 5 bases between. The DNA for the CDR3 is TGTGCCAGCTCACCATCTCACGGGGAGCTGTTTTTT. It encodes CASSPSHGELFF.

V and J are TRBV29-1 and TRBJ1-2; D is perhaps TRBD1 (6 bases). CDR3 length equals 12 residues. From germline, CDR1 is SQVTM and CDR2 ANQGSEA. V lost 0 bases and J lost 8, with 10 bases in between. The CDR3 DNA sequence: TGCAGCGTTGAAGAGGGGGCGCGAGGCTACACCTTC. Translating gives CSVEEGARGYTF.

The chain uses TRBV25-1 and TRBJ1-1; 7 nucleotides agree with TRBD1. The germline gives CDR1 MGHDK, CDR2 SYGVNS. Germline trimming cut 3 bases from V and 4 bases from J; bases unmatched to any gene: 5. The CDR3 covers 14 residues. The CDR3 spells CASSELGGLTEAFF. For the CDR3, the DNA is TGTGCCAGCAGTGAGTTAGGGGGCCTCACTGAAGCTTTCTTT. The full variable domain, rest sourced from reference TRBV25-1 and TRBJ1-1, is EADIYQTPRYLVIGTGKKITLECSQTMGHDKMYWYQQDPGMELHLIHYSYGVNSTEKGDLSSESTVSRIRTEHFPLTLESARPSHTSQYLCASSELGGLTEAFFGQGTRLTVV.

This clone was found once. The chain joins TRBV4-2 to TRBJ1-2, with D hard to call. Trimming took 0 bases from V and 8 from J, leaving 13 bases between them. This CDR3 comprises 14 residues. Germline V gene lookup returns CDR1 LGHNA and CDR2 YNFKEQ. The CDR3 bases are TGTGCCAGCAGCCAAGACTCCCCTTCGCCCGGCTACACCTTC. It specifies CASSQDSPSPGYTF.